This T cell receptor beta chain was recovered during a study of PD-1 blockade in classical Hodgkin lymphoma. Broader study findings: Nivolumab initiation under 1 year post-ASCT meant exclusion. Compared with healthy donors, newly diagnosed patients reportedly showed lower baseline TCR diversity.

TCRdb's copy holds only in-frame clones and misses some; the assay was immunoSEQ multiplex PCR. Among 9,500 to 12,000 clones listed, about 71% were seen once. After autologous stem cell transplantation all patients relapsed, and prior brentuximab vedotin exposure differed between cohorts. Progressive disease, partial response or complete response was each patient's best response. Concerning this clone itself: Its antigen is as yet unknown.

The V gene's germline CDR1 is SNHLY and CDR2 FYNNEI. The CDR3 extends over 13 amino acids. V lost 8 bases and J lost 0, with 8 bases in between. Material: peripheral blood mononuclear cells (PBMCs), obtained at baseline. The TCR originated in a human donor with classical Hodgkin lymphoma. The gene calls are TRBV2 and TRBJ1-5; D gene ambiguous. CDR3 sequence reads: CASQRDSNQPQHF. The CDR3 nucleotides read TGTGCCAGCCAACGTGATAGCAATCAGCCCCAGCATTTT.